This T cell receptor beta chain was captured in a study of beta chain features in type 1 diabetes. The isolated RNA, all of it, was reverse transcribed, so expressed TCRB transcripts were what got sequenced. Using immunoSEQ multiplex PCR, the repertoire was profiled, and TCRdb retains in-frame clones only, with some absent. The sample records about 150,000 clones, 8.5% to 14% being singletons. This clone was seen more than once but under ten times. What was sequenced was central memory CD4+ T cells from blood. The receptor comes from a man aged 18-30 years in good health.

CDR3 in amino acids: CASSSRSSYNEQFF. The DNA for the CDR3 is TGTGCCAGCTCGTCGCGAAGCTCCTACAATGAGCAGTTCTTC. This chain links TRBV18 with TRBJ2-1; D call uncertain. Trimming cost V 6 bases and J 0 bases, with 9 bases left between them. This CDR3 contains 14 residues. Germline-derived CDR1 and CDR2 are KGHSH and LQKENI.